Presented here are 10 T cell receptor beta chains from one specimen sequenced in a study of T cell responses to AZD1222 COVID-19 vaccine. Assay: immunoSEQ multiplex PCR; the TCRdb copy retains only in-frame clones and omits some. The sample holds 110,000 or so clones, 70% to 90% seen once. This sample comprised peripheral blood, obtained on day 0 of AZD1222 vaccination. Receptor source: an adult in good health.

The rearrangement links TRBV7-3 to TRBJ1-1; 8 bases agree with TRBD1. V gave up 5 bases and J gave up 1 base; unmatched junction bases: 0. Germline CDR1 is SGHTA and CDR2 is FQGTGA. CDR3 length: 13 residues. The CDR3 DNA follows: TGTGCCAGCAGCGGACAGGGGAACACTGAAGCTTTCTTT. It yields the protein CASSGQGNTEAFF.

The CDR3 region is CASSSAGKDRRTSYEQYV. The CDR3 region has the DNA TGCGCCAGCAGCTCCGCGGGAAAGGACAGGCGAACTTCCTACGAGCAGTACGTC. The chain joins TRBV23-1 to TRBJ2-7, with D maybe TRBD1 (7 bases). TRBV23-1 falls under the ORF class, with uncertain function. The V end lost 6 bases, the J end lost 1 base, and 25 bases lay between the germline ends. The CDR3 covers 18 residues.

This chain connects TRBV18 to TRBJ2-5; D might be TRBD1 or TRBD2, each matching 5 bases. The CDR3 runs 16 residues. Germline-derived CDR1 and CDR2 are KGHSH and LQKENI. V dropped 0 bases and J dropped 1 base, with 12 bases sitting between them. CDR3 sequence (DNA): TGTGCCAGCTCACCACCGGAGGCAGGGCCCCAAGAGACCCAGTACTTC. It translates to CASSPPEAGPQETQYF.

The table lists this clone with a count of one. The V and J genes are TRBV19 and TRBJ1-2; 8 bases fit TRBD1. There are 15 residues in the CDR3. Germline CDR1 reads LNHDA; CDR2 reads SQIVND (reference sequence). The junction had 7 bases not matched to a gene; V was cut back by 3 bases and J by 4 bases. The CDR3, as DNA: TGTGCCAGTAGTATTCTCGGACAGGGCGTCTATGGCTACACCTTC. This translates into CASSILGQGVYGYTF.

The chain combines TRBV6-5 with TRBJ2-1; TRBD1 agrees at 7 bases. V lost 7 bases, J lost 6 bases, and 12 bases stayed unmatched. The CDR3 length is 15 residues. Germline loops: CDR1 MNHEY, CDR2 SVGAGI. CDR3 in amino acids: CASTWRTGISNEQFF. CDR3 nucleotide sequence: TGTGCCAGCACCTGGCGGACAGGAATTTCCAATGAGCAGTTCTTC.

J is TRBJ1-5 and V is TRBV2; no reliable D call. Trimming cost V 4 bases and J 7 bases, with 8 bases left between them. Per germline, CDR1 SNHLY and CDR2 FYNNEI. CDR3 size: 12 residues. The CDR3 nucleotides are TGTGCCAGCAGTGTCTATCCCCAGCCCCAGCATTTT. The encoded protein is CASSVYPQPQHF.

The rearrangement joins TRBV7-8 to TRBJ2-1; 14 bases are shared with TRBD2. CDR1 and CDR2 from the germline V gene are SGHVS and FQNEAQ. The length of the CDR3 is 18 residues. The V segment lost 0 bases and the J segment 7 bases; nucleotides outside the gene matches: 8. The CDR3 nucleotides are TGTGCCAGCAGCTTAGCTCCTGAGGGACTAGCGGGAGAGAATGAGCAGTTCTTC. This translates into CASSLAPEGLAGENEQFF.

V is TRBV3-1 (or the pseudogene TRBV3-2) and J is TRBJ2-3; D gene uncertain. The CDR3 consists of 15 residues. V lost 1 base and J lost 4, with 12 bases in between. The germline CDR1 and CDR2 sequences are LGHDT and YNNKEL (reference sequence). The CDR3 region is CASSQGPTMPDTQYF. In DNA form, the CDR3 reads TGTGCCAGCAGCCAAGGGCCCACCATGCCAGATACGCAGTATTTT.

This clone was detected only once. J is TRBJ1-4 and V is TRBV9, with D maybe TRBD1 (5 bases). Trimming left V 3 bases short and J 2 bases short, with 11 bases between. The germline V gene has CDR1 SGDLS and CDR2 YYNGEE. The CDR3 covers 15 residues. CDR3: CASSAGGYTNEKLFF. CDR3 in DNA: TGTGCCAGCAGCGCTGGGGGTTACACTAATGAAAAACTGTTTTTT.

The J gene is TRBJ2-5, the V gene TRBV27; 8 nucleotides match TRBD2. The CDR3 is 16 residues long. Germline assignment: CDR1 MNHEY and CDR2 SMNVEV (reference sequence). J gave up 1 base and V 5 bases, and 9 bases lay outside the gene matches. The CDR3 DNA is TGTGCCAGCAGTATGCGGACTAGCTCGGTCCAAGAGACCCAGTACTTC. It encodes CASSMRTSSVQETQYF.